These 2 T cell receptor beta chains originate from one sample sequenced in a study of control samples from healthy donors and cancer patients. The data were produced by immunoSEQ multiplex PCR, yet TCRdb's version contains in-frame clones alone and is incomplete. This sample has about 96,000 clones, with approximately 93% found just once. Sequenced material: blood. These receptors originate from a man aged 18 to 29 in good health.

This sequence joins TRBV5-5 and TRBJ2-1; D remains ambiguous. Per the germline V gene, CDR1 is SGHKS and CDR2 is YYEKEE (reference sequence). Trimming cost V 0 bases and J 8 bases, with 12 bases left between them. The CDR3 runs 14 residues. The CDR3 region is CASSLDSFGDEQFF. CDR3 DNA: TGTGCCAGCAGCTTGGACAGTTTTGGGGATGAGCAGTTCTTC. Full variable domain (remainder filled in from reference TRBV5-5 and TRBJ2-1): DAGVTQSPTHLIKTRGQQVTLRCSPISGHKSVSWYQQVLGQGPQFIFQYYEKEERGRGNFPDRFSARQFPNYSSELNVNALLLGDSALYLCASSLDSFGDEQFFGPGTRLTVL.

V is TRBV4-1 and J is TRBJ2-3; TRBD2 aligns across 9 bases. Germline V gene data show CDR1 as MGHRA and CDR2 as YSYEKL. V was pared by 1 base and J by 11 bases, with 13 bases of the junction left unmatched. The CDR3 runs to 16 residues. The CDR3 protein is CASSQGSGTSLTWQYF. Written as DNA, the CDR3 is TGCGCCAGCAGCCAAGGATCCGGGACTAGCTTGACGTGGCAGTATTTT.